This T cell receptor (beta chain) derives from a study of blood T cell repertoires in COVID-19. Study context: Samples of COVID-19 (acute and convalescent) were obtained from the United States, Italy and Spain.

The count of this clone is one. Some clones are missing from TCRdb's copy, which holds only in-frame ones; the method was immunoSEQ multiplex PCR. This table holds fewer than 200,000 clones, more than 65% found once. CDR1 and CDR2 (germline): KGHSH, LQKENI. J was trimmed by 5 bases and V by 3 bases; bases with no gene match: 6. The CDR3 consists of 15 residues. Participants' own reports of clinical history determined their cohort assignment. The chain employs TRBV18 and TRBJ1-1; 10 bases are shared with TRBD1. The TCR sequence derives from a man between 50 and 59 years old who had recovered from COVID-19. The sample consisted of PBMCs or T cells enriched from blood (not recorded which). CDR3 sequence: CASSPSPGQGTEAFF. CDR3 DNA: TGTGCCAGCTCACCGTCCCCGGGACAGGGGACTGAAGCTTTCTTT.